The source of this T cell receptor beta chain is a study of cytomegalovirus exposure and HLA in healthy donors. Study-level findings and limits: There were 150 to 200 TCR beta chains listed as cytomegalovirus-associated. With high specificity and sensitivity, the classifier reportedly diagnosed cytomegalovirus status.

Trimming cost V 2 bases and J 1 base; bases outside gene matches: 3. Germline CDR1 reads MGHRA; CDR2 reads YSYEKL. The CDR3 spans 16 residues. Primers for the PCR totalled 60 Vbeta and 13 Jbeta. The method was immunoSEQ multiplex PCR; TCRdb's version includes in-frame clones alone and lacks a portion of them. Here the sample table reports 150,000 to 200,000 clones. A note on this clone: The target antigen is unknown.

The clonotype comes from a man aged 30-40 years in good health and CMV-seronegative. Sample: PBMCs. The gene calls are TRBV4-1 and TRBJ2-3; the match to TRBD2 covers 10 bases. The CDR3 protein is CASSQLAGAGTDTQYF. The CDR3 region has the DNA TGCGCCAGCAGCCAACTAGCGGGAGCGGGCACAGATACGCAGTATTTT.